Sequencing of this TCR beta chain was carried out in a study of blood T cell repertoires in COVID-19. Whole-study context: Samples taken during acute and convalescent COVID-19 were collected in the United States, Italy and Spain. PBMCs, B-cell-depleted T cells, or T cells provided the cDNA or gDNA that made up the material.

After removal of 3 bases from V and 6 bases from J, the junction contained 0 bases not matched to a gene. Germline values: CDR1 SEHNR, CDR2 FQNEAQ (reference sequence). The CDR3 length is 12 residues. Per the original methods: Amplification with reference gene primers provided the estimates of nucleated cell counts. The assay was immunoSEQ multiplex PCR, and TCRdb's table has in-frame clones only and misses some. V and J calls and clone size are given by that table; D and trimming were obtained from the DNA. The sample includes some 120,000 clones, around four fifths of them seen just once. This chain joins TRBV7-9 and TRBJ1-2; 8 bases match TRBD1. The source of this sequence is a man aged 55-75 years with acute or convalescent COVID-19. The sequencing sample was made of peripheral blood. CDR3 bases: TGTGCCAGCAGCTTGACAGGGGATGGCTACACCTTC. This encodes CASSLTGDGYTF.